The entry that follows covers one T cell receptor beta chain sequence. Its antigen is as yet unknown. This sample was included in a study of shared clonotypes between healthy human individuals. Study summary: Per donor, three plates held CD4 naive cells, three held CD4 memory, two held CD8 naive and one held CD8 memory. Overall study findings and caveats: In general, naive subsets displayed greater estimated richness than memory subsets did. Some naive CD4 clonotypes, roughly 5%, turned up in common across a handful of donors.

Germline CDR1 is KGHSH and CDR2 is LQKENI. Trimming pared 3 bases from V and 4 bases from J, leaving 18 bases between. The CDR3 contains 16 residues. Clones were read by immunoSEQ multiplex PCR, and TCRdb kept only the in-frame ones, dropping some. The repertoire has millions of clones, 85% to 95% of them found once; the top ten carry 0.11% to 0.15%. The chain recombines TRBV18 with TRBJ1-1, with a tentative D call TRBD1 (5 bases). Input material: naive CD4+ T cells sorted from blood. The subset denotes: CD45RA+ positively selected. This receptor was identified in a man aged 18 to 29 in good health. The CDR3 coding sequence is TGTGCCAGCTCACCTGATCGGGGACGAAAAGGCACTGAAGCTTTCTTT. Encoded protein: CASSPDRGRKGTEAFF.